Following are 8 T cell receptor beta chains from one sample sequenced in a study of T cell repertoires in cytomegalovirus infection. Using its own MiXCR run on the reads, TCRdb lists one record per CDR3 protein. Of about 320,000 distinct CDR3 sequences in the sample, more than 8% are singletons; the top ten hold 3.5% to 4.5%. Sequencing was performed on PBMCs. The source of these receptors is a human donor in good health (CMV status not recorded). Some clones in this sample may be carry-over from other donors' samples.

This clonotype was recorded many times. This chain uses TRBV28 with TRBJ2-7; 11 nucleotides line up with TRBD2. The germline V gene encodes CDR1 MDHEN and CDR2 SYDVKM. V gave up 7 bases and J gave up 6 bases; unmatched junction bases: 5. This CDR3 has 13 amino acids. The CDR3 sequence: CASIAGGQVEQYF. The CDR3 DNA reads as TGTGCCAGCATAGCGGGAGGGCAGGTCGAGCAGTACTTC.

This clonotype was observed a few times. J is TRBJ2-2 and V is TRBV12-3 or TRBV12-4, with 11 bases aligning to TRBD2. The V and J ends lost 5 bases and 0 bases, in that order; junction bases with no gene match: 5. The CDR3 runs to 17 residues. CDR3 nucleotides: TGTGCCAGCAGTGGGCCGGGACTAGCGGCGAACACCGGGGAGCTGTTTTTT. Translating gives CASSGPGLAANTGELFF.

This chain uses TRBV19 with TRBJ2-4; no firm D call. V was clipped by 10 bases and J by 4 bases, with 17 bases between them. Germline-derived CDR1 and CDR2 are LNHDA and SQIVND (reference sequence). The CDR3 runs 14 residues. The CDR3 nucleotides read TGTGCCACCCGCTGGTCAGCAGAGAAAAACATTCAGTACTTC. Its protein product is CATRWSAEKNIQYF.

This clonotype has at least ten counts. The V and J genes are TRBV7-2 and TRBJ1-2, with D hard to call. V was trimmed by 3 bases and J by 6 bases, leaving 11 bases between them. This CDR3 contains 13 residues. The germline CDR1 and CDR2 sequences are SGHTA and FQGNSA. The CDR3 DNA sequence: TGTGCCAGCAGCTTCTACAGCTCAGATGGCTACACCTTC. Its translation is CASSFYSSDGYTF.

At least ten counts were recorded for this clonotype. This sequence joins TRBV7-2 and TRBJ1-1, with unresolved D. Trimming pared 1 base from V and 9 bases from J, leaving 21 bases between. The length of the CDR3 is 16 residues. The V gene's germline CDR1 is SGHTA and CDR2 FQGNSA. CDR3 coding DNA: TGTGCCAGCAGCTTAGTTAGGGCCGCTAGGAGGTCCCAAGCTTTCTTT. It codes for CASSLVRAARRSQAFF.

Of note for this clonotype: Possible read error: a much larger clone is one base away. The chain carries TRBV7-2 and TRBJ2-3, with D possibly matching TRBD1 (5 bases). The CDR3 covers 15 residues. The germline CDR1 and CDR2 sequences are SGHTA and FQGNSA. Between the trimmed V and J ends, which lost 1 base and 3 bases, there was a span of 11 bases. Here the CDR3 reads CASSLEVTATDTQYF. The CDR3, as DNA: TGTGCCAGCAGCTTAGAAGTGACAGCGACAGATACGCAGTATTTT.

In this sample, this clonotype turned up a few times. V usage is TRBV19 and J usage is TRBJ1-1; no clear D gene. Germline CDR1 and CDR2: LNHDA and SQIVND (reference sequence). The CDR3 has 13 amino acids. Trimming removed 3 bases from V and 0 bases from J, with 5 bases in between. CDR3 loop: CASSMLVNTEAFF. The CDR3 nucleotides read TGTGCCAGTAGTATGCTCGTGAACACTGAAGCTTTCTTT.

This clonotype has just a few counts. The rearrangement links TRBV20-1 to TRBJ1-1; TRBD1 aligns across 7 bases. The trim removed 5 bases at V and 3 bases at J, leaving 6 bases unmatched. The germline V gene has CDR1 DFQATT and CDR2 SNEGSKA (reference sequence). The CDR3 contains 13 residues. The CDR3 DNA sequence: TGCAGTGCTGACCAGGGGGGGGACACTGAAGCTTTCTTT. Translating it yields CSADQGGDTEAFF.